Listed here are 22 T cell receptor beta chains from one sample, sequenced in a study of T cell responses to AZD1222 COVID-19 vaccine. Measured with immunoSEQ multiplex PCR; TCRdb has only the in-frame clones, and not every one. The sample holds over 110,000 clones; 85% to 90% are singletons and the top ten take 1.6%. Specimen: peripheral blood, collected 28 days after the second AZD1222 dose. The receptor source for this set is an adult who received the AZD1222 COVID-19 vaccine.

This clone was recorded only once. The J gene is TRBJ2-5, the V gene TRBV7-2; D may be TRBD2 (6 bases). Germline lookup yields CDR1 SGHTA and CDR2 FQGNSA. Trimming removed 9 bases at V and 9 bases at J, with 29 bases between. The CDR3 contains 16 residues. For the CDR3, the DNA is TGTGCCAGTAGTATTAATGGACCGGACCGGGGGTTCGCCCAGTACTTC. Translation: CASSINGPDRGFAQYF. Full variable domain (missing parts from reference TRBV7-2 and TRBJ2-5): GAGVSQSPSNKVTEKGKDVELRCDPISGHTALYWYRQSLGQGLEFLIYFQGNSAPDKSGLPSDRFSAERTGGSVSTLTIQRTQQEDSAVYLCASSINGPDRGFAQYFGPGTRLLVL.

The J gene is TRBJ2-7, the V gene TRBV7-9; D perhaps matches TRBD2 (7 bases). Trimming took 6 bases from V and 12 from J, leaving 15 bases between them. CDR1 and CDR2 (germline): SEHNR, FQNEAQ (reference sequence). This CDR3 has 11 residues. In DNA form, the CDR3 reads TGTGCCAGCAGTGAGGGAGGGGGTTCGTACTTC. Its protein product is CASSEGGGSYF.

The chain recombines TRBV18 with TRBJ2-3; 10 nucleotides align to TRBD2. V was pared by 1 base and J by 5 bases, with 9 bases of the junction left unmatched. Germline-derived CDR1 and CDR2 are KGHSH and LQKENI. CDR3 size: 17 residues. The CDR3 DNA follows: TGTGCCAGCTCACCACTAGCGGGAGGTCCCTCTGGAGATACGCAGTATTTT. The encoded protein is CASSPLAGGPSGDTQYF.

V usage is TRBV10-2 and J usage is TRBJ1-1; 7 bases match TRBD1. V shed 6 bases and J 6 bases; nucleotides not matched to a gene: 7. The CDR3 is 13 residues long. In germline, CDR1 is WSHSY, CDR2 SAAADI. The CDR3 nucleotides read TGCGCCAGCAGACTACAGGGGAGGGCTGAAGCTTTCTTT. It encodes CASRLQGRAEAFF.

The rearrangement joins TRBV2 to TRBJ2-5; 7 bases agree with TRBD2. The CDR3 loop spans 15 amino acids. Germline CDR1 SNHLY, CDR2 FYNNEI. The V and J ends lost 6 bases and 5 bases, in that order; junction bases with no gene match: 12. The CDR3 is CASSAGTTTKETQYF. The CDR3 DNA reads TGTGCCAGCAGCGCCGGGACTACGACAAAGGAGACCCAGTACTTC.

This clone was counted once. The CDR3 DNA sequence: TGTGCCATCAGGGGGCAGGGGGCCGGTTCGGATGAGCAGTTCTTC. Amino acids: CAIRGQGAGSDEQFF. The V gene is TRBV10-3, the J gene TRBJ2-1; 8 nucleotides line up with TRBD1. This CDR3 contains 15 residues. V lost 6 bases, J lost 8 bases, and 12 bases stayed unmatched. In germline, CDR1 is ENHRY, CDR2 SYGVKD.

The chain carries TRBV28 and TRBJ1-1, with D uncertain. Germline V gene lookup returns CDR1 MDHEN and CDR2 SYDVKM. The CDR3 consists of 10 residues. Trimming took off 6 bases at V and 3 bases at J, with 2 bases between the two ends. The CDR3 here is CASRDTEAFF. The CDR3 bases are TGTGCCAGCAGGGACACTGAAGCTTTCTTT.

V is TRBV2 and J is TRBJ2-4; tentatively, D is TRBD1 (5 bases). Germline V gene lookup returns CDR1 SNHLY and CDR2 FYNNEI. The CDR3 is made up of 13 amino acids. V was pared by 5 bases and J by 8 bases, with 13 bases between. The CDR3 DNA follows: TGTGCCAGCAGTTCAGGGTCCTCATACATTCAGTACTTC. Protein sequence: CASSSGSSYIQYF.

J is TRBJ1-2 and V is TRBV28; unclear D gene. Per the germline V gene, CDR1 is MDHEN and CDR2 is SYDVKM. Between the trimmed V and J ends, which lost 2 bases and 7 bases, there was a span of 14 bases. The CDR3 spans 14 residues. CDR3 protein: CASSLGEAWGGYTF. DNA of the CDR3: TGTGCCAGCAGTTTAGGGGAGGCTTGGGGTGGCTACACCTTC.

This clone showed up just a few times. The chain combines TRBV7-8 with TRBJ1-1, with D hard to call. Per the germline V gene, CDR1 is SGHVS and CDR2 is FQNEAQ. V lost 2 bases and J lost 5, with 15 bases in between. This CDR3 region has 15 residues. This CDR3 reads CASSLIRRRETEAFF. In DNA, the CDR3 is TGTGCCAGCAGCTTAATCCGCCGTCGGGAGACTGAAGCTTTCTTT.

The table lists this clone with a count of one. The CDR3 loop is CASSLEADTQYF. In nucleotides, the CDR3 is TGCGCCAGCAGCTTGGAAGCAGATACGCAGTATTTT. J is TRBJ2-3 and V is TRBV5-1; D gene ambiguous. Germline CDR1 SGHRS, CDR2 YFSETQ. Trimming took 0 bases from V and 4 from J, leaving 3 bases between them. This CDR3 comprises 12 residues.

For this clone: Different DNA sequences within this sample yield the same CDR3. The gene calls are TRBV28 and TRBJ1-2; unclear D gene. The germline CDR1 and CDR2 sequences are MDHEN and SYDVKM. Trimming cost V 3 bases and J 4 bases, with 6 bases left between them. This CDR3 comprises 12 residues. CDR3: CASSLRSYGYTF. CDR3 sequence (DNA): TGTGCCAGCAGTTTGCGTAGCTATGGCTACACCTTC.

The rearrangement uses TRBV29-1 and TRBJ2-1; D perhaps matches TRBD2 (6 bases). The V end was cut by 1 base, the J end by 10 bases, with 14 bases between. CDR1 and CDR2 from the germline V gene are SQVTM and ANQGSEA. This CDR3 spans 13 amino acids. The CDR3 region is CSVEGVGAGEQFF. In nucleotides, the CDR3 is TGCAGCGTTGAAGGCGTCGGCGCGGGGGAGCAGTTCTTC.

The chain recombines TRBV7-2 with TRBJ1-1, with D possibly TRBD1 on 5 matching bases. Per germline, CDR1 SGHTA and CDR2 FQGNSA. The V gene lost 6 bases and the J gene lost 1 base, with 12 bases spanning the gap. This CDR3 spans 14 amino acids. The CDR3 region has the DNA TGTGCCAGCAGGCAGCAGGACAAGAACACTGAAGCTTTCTTT. This sequence encodes CASRQQDKNTEAFF.

This chain connects TRBV27 to TRBJ2-1; 7 bases map to TRBD1. Germline V gene data show CDR1 as MNHEY and CDR2 as SMNVEV (reference sequence). The CDR3 is 15 amino acids. V trimming: 3 bases; J trimming: 4 bases; junction bases outside the gene matches: 6. CDR3 loop: CASSFTGETYNEQFF. The CDR3 nucleotides are TGTGCCAGCAGTTTCACAGGGGAAACTTACAATGAGCAGTTCTTC.

The V and J genes are TRBV6-6 and TRBJ2-7; D remains unclear. Per the germline V gene, CDR1 is MNHNY and CDR2 is SVGAGI (reference sequence). V was pared by 2 bases and J by 1 base, with 9 bases between. The CDR3 totals 14 residues. The CDR3 spells CASSYRRSSYEQYF. The CDR3 DNA is TGTGCCAGCAGTTACCGGCGCTCTTCCTACGAGCAGTACTTC.

V usage is TRBV30 and J usage is TRBJ1-1; D call uncertain. The CDR3 consists of 12 residues. Germline V gene data show CDR1 as GTSNPN and CDR2 as SVGIG (reference sequence). Trimming took 5 bases from V and 5 from J, leaving 12 bases between them. This chain's CDR3 is CAWGPGGTEAFF. The CDR3 DNA reads TGTGCCTGGGGCCCAGGTGGAACTGAAGCTTTCTTT.

This sequence joins TRBV30 and TRBJ1-1, with D hard to call. The CDR3 is 15 residues long. The germline gives CDR1 GTSNPN, CDR2 SVGIG (reference sequence). V gave up 0 bases and J gave up 0 bases, with 11 bases separating them. CDR3 sequence: CAWSVKGSMNTEAFF. CDR3 in DNA: TGTGCCTGGAGTGTAAAAGGGAGCATGAACACTGAAGCTTTCTTT. Full variable domain (outside the CDR3, taken from reference TRBV30 and TRBJ1-1): SQTIHQWPATLVQPVGSPLSLECTVEGTSNPNLYWYRQAAGRGLQLLFYSVGIGQISSEVPQNLSASRPQDRQFILSSKKLLLSDSGFYLCAWSVKGSMNTEAFFGQGTRLTVV.

The chain combines TRBV5-6 with TRBJ2-7; maybe TRBD2 (5 bases). CDR3 size: 14 residues. Germline CDR1 is SGHDT and CDR2 is YYEEEE. The V gene lost 1 base and the J gene lost 4 bases, with 12 bases spanning the gap. The CDR3 protein is CASSLSGPLYEQYF. The CDR3 DNA follows: TGTGCCAGCAGCTTGAGCGGCCCATTATACGAGCAGTACTTC. The complete variable domain, with remaining parts taken from reference TRBV5-6 and TRBJ2-7, reads DAGVTQSPTHLIKTRGQQVTLRCSPKSGHDTVSWYQQALGQGPQFIFQYYEEEERQRGNFPDRFSGHQFPNYSSELNVNALLLGDSALYLCASSLSGPLYEQYFGPGTRLTVT.

The chain is built from TRBV6-6 and TRBJ2-2; 8 bases fit TRBD2. Germline CDR1 MNHNY, CDR2 SVGAGI (reference sequence). V shed 0 bases and J 7 bases; nucleotides not matched to a gene: 7. This CDR3 comprises 16 residues. The CDR3, as DNA: TGTGCCAGCAGTTACTCGACGGGAGGGCCAATCGGGGAGCTGTTTTTT. It yields the protein CASSYSTGGPIGELFF.

The rearrangement uses TRBV10-3 and TRBJ1-1; the match to TRBD1 covers 8 bases. From germline, CDR1 is ENHRY and CDR2 SYGVKD. There are 13 residues in the CDR3. V lost 7 bases to trimming and J lost 1 base; unmatched junction nucleotides: 2. DNA of the CDR3: TGTGCCATCAAGGACAGGGAGAACACTGAAGCTTTCTTT. Amino acid sequence: CAIKDRENTEAFF.

The genes are TRBV10-3 and TRBJ1-2; a possible D gene is TRBD1 (6 bases). Trimming stripped 2 bases from V and 4 bases from J, with 17 bases between. CDR1 is ENHRY and CDR2 is SYGVKD in the germline V gene. CDR3 length: 16 amino acids. CDR3 nucleotide sequence: TGTGCCATCAGTGAGGATGGGCAGGGGAGCCCCTATGGCTACACCTTC. Translation: CAISEDGQGSPYGYTF.